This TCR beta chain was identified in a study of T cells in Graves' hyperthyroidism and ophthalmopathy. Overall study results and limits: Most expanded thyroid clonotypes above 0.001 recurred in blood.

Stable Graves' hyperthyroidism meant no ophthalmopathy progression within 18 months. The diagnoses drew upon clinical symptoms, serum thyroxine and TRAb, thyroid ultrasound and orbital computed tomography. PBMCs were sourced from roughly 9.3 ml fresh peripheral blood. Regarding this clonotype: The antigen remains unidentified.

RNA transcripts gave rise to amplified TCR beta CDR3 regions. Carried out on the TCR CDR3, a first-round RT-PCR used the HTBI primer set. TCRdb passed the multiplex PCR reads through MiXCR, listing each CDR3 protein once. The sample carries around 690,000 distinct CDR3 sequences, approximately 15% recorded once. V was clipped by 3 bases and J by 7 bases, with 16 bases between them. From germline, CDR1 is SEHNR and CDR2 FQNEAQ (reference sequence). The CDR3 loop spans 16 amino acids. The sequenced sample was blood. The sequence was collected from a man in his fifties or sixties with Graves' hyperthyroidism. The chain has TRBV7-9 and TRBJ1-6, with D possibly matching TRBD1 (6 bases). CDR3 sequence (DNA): TGTGCCAGCAGCTTTTTGGGGGCAGGGAACAATTCACCCCTCCACTTT. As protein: CASSFLGAGNNSPLHF.